The clone carrying this T cell receptor beta chain was found a few times. This entry is derived from a study of T cell repertoires in cytomegalovirus infection. At the level of the study: An indication of both CMV infection and matching HLA type came from public TCR beta signatures.

The CDR3 covers 14 residues. Germline values: CDR1 SGHDN, CDR2 FVKESK. The ends were cut back, 1 base at V and 3 bases at J, with 9 bases in the middle. From the reads, TCRdb called clonotypes with MiXCR, one entry per CDR3 protein. The sample has almost 500,000 distinct CDR3 sequences, around 10% seen once. The TCR sequence derives from a human donor in good health (CMV status not recorded). Some clones in this sample may be carry-over from other donors' samples. The V gene is TRBV14, the J gene TRBJ1-1; tentatively, D is TRBD1 (5 bases). Source material: PBMCs. The chain's CDR3 is CASSQAGADTEAFF. CDR3 nucleotides: TGTGCCAGCAGCCAAGCCGGGGCGGACACTGAAGCTTTCTTT.